The table lists the clone carrying this T cell receptor beta chain with a count of one. This sample was included in a study of CD8 T cells in Susac syndrome. The ends were cut back, 4 bases at V and 2 bases at J, with 12 bases in the middle. This CDR3 is 14 amino acids long. About 0.5 to 1 ug RNA was reverse transcribed with random hexamers. The amplification used immunoSEQ multiplex PCR on TCR beta CDR3; it spanned 54 Vbeta and 13 Jbeta. A single record per CDR3 protein comes from TCRdb applying MiXCR to the immunoSEQ multiplex PCR reads. The sample has about 130,000 distinct CDR3 sequences; 90% to 95% are singletons.

Sequencing used CD4+ T cells from PBMCs. The V gene is TRBV23-1, the J gene TRBJ2-7, with D uncertain. TRBV23-1 is assigned to the ORF class and has an uncertain function. The clonotype was recovered from a human donor in good health. The CDR3 reads CASSRDTEPYEQYF. The DNA for the CDR3 is TGCGCCAGCAGTCGTGACACGGAACCCTACGAGCAGTACTTC.